Listed below are T cell receptor beta chains from one sample, sequenced in a study of blood T cell repertoires in COVID-19. Only in-frame clones appear in the TCRdb table, and some are missing; sequencing was by immunoSEQ multiplex PCR. Of about 140,000 clones in the sample, 80% to 85% were seen once. Sequencing was carried out using peripheral blood. The receptors were gathered from a human donor in a cohort sampled during active COVID-19. Each CDR3 is given without its conserved first and last residue. Clone size is shown for a subset of rows, as once, few, many or a class of expanded clone.

J gene: TRBJ2-2
V gene: TRBV24-1
clone size: once
CDR3 protein: ATSDALGPYTGELF

J gene: TRBJ2-1
V gene: TRBV6-1
clone size: .
CDR3 protein: ASSEAGDNEQF

J gene: TRBJ1-1
V gene: TRBV5-1
clone size: .
CDR3 protein: ASSLAGQGLNTEAF

J gene: TRBJ1-6
V gene: TRBV6-5
clone size: .
CDR3 protein: ATTGTRNSPLH

J gene: TRBJ1-6
V gene: TRBV18
clone size: .
CDR3 protein: ASSPLSVENSPLH

J gene: TRBJ2-3
V gene: TRBV7-2
clone size: .
CDR3 protein: ASSLAGSGGVGTQY

J gene: TRBJ2-7
V gene: TRBV4-2
clone size: .
CDR3 protein: ASSLGDQGPYEQY

J gene: TRBJ2-3
V gene: TRBV6-5
clone size: .
CDR3 protein: ASSSGTSGVTQY

J gene: TRBJ1-1
V gene: TRBV3-1/TRBV3-2
clone size: .
CDR3 protein: ASSQEAGLGTEAF

J gene: TRBJ2-2
V gene: TRBV19
clone size: .
CDR3 protein: ASTGLAGVSTGELF

J gene: TRBJ1-2
V gene: TRBV27
clone size: .
CDR3 protein: ASSLGTGFRGYT

J gene: TRBJ2-7
V gene: TRBV7-9
clone size: .
CDR3 protein: ASSPRDRPSLGNAYEQY

J gene: TRBJ2-5
V gene: TRBV20-1
clone size: .
CDR3 protein: SASSGQETQY

J gene: TRBJ1-5
V gene: TRBV5-6
clone size: .
CDR3 protein: ASSFGSGGNQPQH

J gene: TRBJ1-5
V gene: TRBV3-1/TRBV3-2
clone size: .
CDR3 protein: ASSPSRDRANQPQH

J gene: TRBJ2-7
V gene: TRBV19
clone size: .
CDR3 protein: ASSIPGPYEQY

J gene: TRBJ1-1
V gene: TRBV19
clone size: few
CDR3 protein: ASSSSTTGNTEAF

J gene: TRBJ2-7
V gene: TRBV6-5
clone size: .
CDR3 protein: ASSLLPGGGFEQY

J gene: TRBJ1-6
V gene: TRBV7-6
clone size: .
CDR3 protein: ASSLVTGSNSPLH

J gene: TRBJ1-2
V gene: TRBV19
clone size: .
CDR3 protein: ASNERLHYGYT

J gene: TRBJ1-5
V gene: TRBV12-3/TRBV12-4
clone size: .
CDR3 protein: ASRTGVSQPQH

J gene: TRBJ2-7
V gene: TRBV19
clone size: .
CDR3 protein: ASSMFGTGQYEQY

J gene: TRBJ1-5
V gene: TRBV5-6
clone size: .
CDR3 protein: ASSLGQGGNQPQH

J gene: TRBJ1-2
V gene: TRBV28
clone size: .
CDR3 protein: ASSRRVSYGYT

J gene: TRBJ1-2
V gene: TRBV4-2
clone size: once
CDR3 protein: ASSPLTDSNYGYT

J gene: TRBJ2-7
V gene: TRBV27
clone size: .
CDR3 protein: ASRRTSFEQY

J gene: TRBJ2-7
V gene: TRBV6-5
clone size: .
CDR3 protein: ASSYVPSGGRYEQY

J gene: TRBJ2-2
V gene: TRBV5-1
clone size: .
CDR3 protein: ASSAHGGPSTGELF

J gene: TRBJ2-7
V gene: TRBV3-1/TRBV3-2
clone size: .
CDR3 protein: ASSSRTGGSGTSRSYEQY

J gene: TRBJ2-5
V gene: TRBV10-3
clone size: .
CDR3 protein: AISQGQGRETQY

J gene: TRBJ2-5
V gene: TRBV27
clone size: .
CDR3 protein: ASSSTTEETQY

J gene: TRBJ2-3
V gene: TRBV15
clone size: .
CDR3 protein: ATSRGAGESQY

J gene: TRBJ2-7
V gene: TRBV3-1/TRBV3-2
clone size: .
CDR3 protein: ASSQDSSGGAYEQY

J gene: TRBJ1-1
V gene: TRBV5-1
clone size: .
CDR3 protein: ASSLGDRSEAF

J gene: TRBJ2-5
V gene: TRBV5-4
clone size: once
CDR3 protein: ASSLSGGGETQY

J gene: TRBJ1-5
V gene: TRBV20-1
clone size: few
CDR3 protein: SASNRGPSNQPQH

J gene: TRBJ2-5
V gene: TRBV2
clone size: .
CDR3 protein: ATIRGEETQY

J gene: TRBJ2-7
V gene: TRBV25-1
clone size: .
CDR3 protein: ASTKAGTGSYEQY

J gene: TRBJ1-2
V gene: TRBV9
clone size: .
CDR3 protein: ASSPSPRGHYGYT

J gene: TRBJ2-3
V gene: TRBV6-5
clone size: .
CDR3 protein: ASSLTTGFTDTQY

J gene: TRBJ1-2
V gene: TRBV14
clone size: once
CDR3 protein: ASSQEIDYGYT

J gene: TRBJ1-1
V gene: TRBV6-4
clone size: .
CDR3 protein: ASRAGLNTEAF

J gene: TRBJ1-1
V gene: TRBV7-2
clone size: .
CDR3 protein: ASSRQTGTEAF

J gene: TRBJ2-3
V gene: TRBV3-1/TRBV3-2
clone size: .
CDR3 protein: ASSDTPGLLTDTQY

J gene: TRBJ2-7
V gene: TRBV6-6
clone size: .
CDR3 protein: ASSYSQVSSYEQY

J gene: TRBJ2-4
V gene: TRBV11-3
clone size: .
CDR3 protein: ASSEPGTGTAKNIQY

J gene: TRBJ2-1
V gene: TRBV28
clone size: once
CDR3 protein: ASRSSGASYNEQF

J gene: TRBJ2-2
V gene: TRBV2
clone size: .
CDR3 protein: ASRRYTGELF

J gene: TRBJ2-1
V gene: TRBV5-1
clone size: .
CDR3 protein: ASSWTGGSYNEQF

J gene: TRBJ2-1
V gene: TRBV2
clone size: .
CDR3 protein: ASNPPSSYNEQF

J gene: TRBJ2-5
V gene: TRBV6-6
clone size: .
CDR3 protein: ASSYSQGAQETQY

J gene: TRBJ2-1
V gene: TRBV7-2
clone size: .
CDR3 protein: ASSTPGVGGAYNEQF

J gene: TRBJ2-7
V gene: TRBV18
clone size: .
CDR3 protein: ASSPQGSTYEQY

J gene: TRBJ1-2
V gene: TRBV14
clone size: .
CDR3 protein: ASSQDYTGGPGYT

J gene: TRBJ2-7
V gene: TRBV5-8
clone size: .
CDR3 protein: ASSWDDRGTYEQY